This T cell receptor beta chain derives from a study of blood T cell repertoires in COVID-19. Study-wide background: PBMCs, B-cell-depleted T cells, or T cells provided the cDNA or gDNA that made up the material.

Enrollment of patients from Seattle took place during active infection, with longitudinal follow-up. The method was immunoSEQ multiplex PCR; TCRdb's version includes in-frame clones alone and lacks a portion of them. The data hold approximately 300,000 clones, with about 88% observed a single time. The CDR3 runs 12 residues. Trimming pared 3 bases from V and 3 bases from J, leaving 9 bases between. Germline assignment: CDR1 GTSNPN and CDR2 SVGIG (reference sequence). This TCR was recovered from a woman in her twenties or thirties with COVID-19, enrolled during active disease. The sample taken for sequencing was peripheral blood. The chain couples TRBV30 to TRBJ2-7; D is undetermined. In DNA form, the CDR3 reads TGTGCCTGGAGAGCGCAGAACTACGAGCAGTACTTC. This encodes CAWRAQNYEQYF. The full variable domain, rest sourced from reference TRBV30 and TRBJ2-7, is SQTIHQWPATLVQPVGSPLSLECTVEGTSNPNLYWYRQAAGRGLQLLFYSVGIGQISSEVPQNLSASRPQDRQFILSSKKLLLSDSGFYLCAWRAQNYEQYFGPGTRLTVT.